Sequencing of this T cell receptor beta chain was carried out in a study of blood T cells in healthy people across ages. Study-wide results and limits: Versus aged donors, long-lived donors had higher diversity and more naive CD4+ cells.

With respect to this clonotype: Antigen: not known.

V trimming: 3 bases; J trimming: 8 bases; junction bases outside the gene matches: 6. This CDR3 has 15 amino acids. Looked up from germline, CDR1 is LGHDT and CDR2 is YNNKEL (reference sequence). PCR was performed a second time for 7 to 11 cycles using a sample-barcoded 5' primer and a J-beta primer mix. Each cDNA molecule, via a template-switch adaptor with 12 random nucleotides, was tagged. Each CDR3 protein is one row after TCRdb ran MiXCR on the 5' RACE reads. The repertoire holds approximately 1.5 million distinct CDR3 sequences, with approximately 43% as singletons. Sequenced material: blood. The chain joins TRBV3-1 to TRBJ2-1; 11 bases are shared with TRBD2. This receptor was obtained from a woman aged 18-29 years in good health. In nucleotides, the CDR3 is TGTGCCAGCAGCCAGGGACTAGCGGAGGGATATGAGCAGTTCTTC. It specifies CASSQGLAEGYEQFF.